These T cell receptor beta chains were read from a single sample in a study of spatial heterogeneity in lung cancer. From the 5' RACE reads, TCRdb called clonotypes with MiXCR, one entry per CDR3 protein. The sample consists of roughly 40,000 distinct CDR3 sequences, approximately 6.9% of them appearing once. The sample was PBMCs, taken at surgery. All receptors come from a female donor with early-stage non-small cell lung cancer. The CDR3 runs from the conserved cysteine through the conserved F or W. Each record gives: V gene, clone size, J gene, D gene, CDR3 protein, CDR3 DNA. The D gene is left open where the match is weak. Part of the rows lack a size; the others show once, few, many or a class for expanded clones.

v_call: TRBV9; clone_size: .; j_call: TRBJ1-1; d_call: .; cdr3_aa: CASSVVAGNTEAFF; cdr3_nt: TGTGCCAGCAGCGTAGTGGCAGGGAACACTGAAGCTTTCTTT
v_call: TRBV2; clone_size: .; j_call: TRBJ1-2; d_call: .; cdr3_aa: CASTPPGGAYHYTF; cdr3_nt: TGTGCCAGCACCCCGCCCGGCGGAGCTTACCACTACACCTTC
v_call: TRBV5-4; clone_size: .; j_call: TRBJ2-5; d_call: TRBD2; cdr3_aa: CASGAGTSGTGTQYF; cdr3_nt: TGTGCCAGCGGGGCGGGGACTAGCGGTACTGGGACCCAGTACTTC
v_call: TRBV6-2/TRBV6-3; clone_size: many; j_call: TRBJ2-3; d_call: TRBD1; cdr3_aa: CASSYGTGGPDTQYF; cdr3_nt: TGTGCCAGCAGTTACGGGACAGGGGGCCCGGATACGCAGTATTTT
v_call: TRBV2; clone_size: few; j_call: TRBJ1-1; d_call: TRBD1; cdr3_aa: CASSQGTGRIFF; cdr3_nt: TGTGCCAGCAGTCAAGGGACAGGACGTATTTTTTTT
v_call: TRBV25-1; clone_size: many; j_call: TRBJ2-7; d_call: TRBD1; cdr3_aa: CASMTGQGVRRQYF; cdr3_nt: TGTGCCAGCATGACGGGACAGGGGGTGAGGAGGCAGTACTTC
v_call: TRBV9; clone_size: .; j_call: TRBJ2-6; d_call: .; cdr3_aa: CASSVSSGANVLTF; cdr3_nt: TGTGCCAGCAGCGTAAGCTCTGGGGCCAACGTCCTGACTTTC
v_call: TRBV20-1; clone_size: many; j_call: TRBJ1-1; d_call: TRBD1; cdr3_aa: CSARTSQGASTEAFF; cdr3_nt: TGCAGTGCTAGGACTTCTCAGGGGGCGAGTACTGAAGCTTTCTTT
v_call: TRBV7-9; clone_size: .; j_call: TRBJ2-7; d_call: .; cdr3_aa: CASSSTRLRYSYEQYF; cdr3_nt: TGTGCCAGCAGCTCGACTAGGCTTAGGTACTCCTACGAGCAGTACTTC
v_call: TRBV10-3; clone_size: many; j_call: TRBJ2-7; d_call: TRBD1; cdr3_aa: CAISRDRGFYEQYF; cdr3_nt: TGTGCCATCAGTAGGGACAGGGGATTTTACGAGCAGTACTTC
v_call: TRBV5-1; clone_size: many; j_call: TRBJ2-2; d_call: .; cdr3_aa: CASSFEGIAGELFF; cdr3_nt: TGCGCCAGCAGCTTTGAGGGAATCGCCGGGGAGCTGTTTTTT
v_call: TRBV3-1; clone_size: .; j_call: TRBJ1-5; d_call: .; cdr3_aa: CASSQDRLTQPQHF; cdr3_nt: TGTGCCAGCAGCCAAGATCGACTTACTCAGCCCCAGCATTTT
v_call: TRBV20-1; clone_size: many; j_call: TRBJ1-2; d_call: .; cdr3_aa: CSARDRGITYGYTF; cdr3_nt: TGCAGTGCTAGAGATCGGGGGATAACCTATGGCTACACCTTC
v_call: TRBV29-1; clone_size: many; j_call: TRBJ2-3; d_call: .; cdr3_aa: CSGVSGTDTQYF; cdr3_nt: TGCAGCGGGGTTTCTGGGACAGATACGCAGTATTTT
v_call: TRBV12-3/TRBV12-4; clone_size: many; j_call: TRBJ1-5; d_call: TRBD1; cdr3_aa: CASSLGQGNQPQHF; cdr3_nt: TGTGCCAGCAGTCTCGGACAGGGTAATCAGCCCCAGCATTTT
v_call: TRBV5-1; clone_size: .; j_call: TRBJ2-7; d_call: .; cdr3_aa: CASSLARTSWEQYF; cdr3_nt: TGCGCCAGCAGCTTGGCTAGGACTTCCTGGGAGCAGTACTTC
v_call: TRBV18; clone_size: many; j_call: TRBJ2-5; d_call: TRBD2; cdr3_aa: CASSLGTSGIQETQYF; cdr3_nt: TGTGCCAGCTCACTCGGGACTAGCGGTATTCAAGAGACCCAGTACTTC
v_call: TRBV12-3/TRBV12-4; clone_size: .; j_call: TRBJ1-5; d_call: TRBD1; cdr3_aa: CASSPSRDRGIQPQHF; cdr3_nt: TGTGCCAGCAGTCCCAGCCGGGACAGGGGGATCCAGCCCCAGCATTTT
v_call: TRBV7-2; clone_size: few; j_call: TRBJ2-2; d_call: TRBD1; cdr3_aa: CASRRGTGPNTGELFF; cdr3_nt: TGTGCCAGCAGAAGGGGGACAGGCCCGAACACCGGGGAGCTGTTTTTT
v_call: TRBV12-3/TRBV12-4; clone_size: few; j_call: TRBJ1-2; d_call: TRBD1; cdr3_aa: CASSATGVLGYTF; cdr3_nt: TGTGCCAGCAGTGCGACAGGGGTTCTTGGCTACACCTTC
v_call: TRBV5-1; clone_size: .; j_call: TRBJ2-1; d_call: .; cdr3_aa: CASSSGASQYNEQFF; cdr3_nt: TGCGCCAGCAGCTCCGGGGCTTCCCAGTACAATGAGCAGTTCTTC
v_call: TRBV6-6; clone_size: .; j_call: TRBJ2-7; d_call: .; cdr3_aa: CASSYSTGSHEQYF; cdr3_nt: TGTGCCAGCAGTTACTCGACAGGATCCCACGAGCAGTACTTC